The present T cell receptor beta chain was sequenced within a study of blood T cells in healthy people across ages. The overall study: The template switching approach captured approximately one barcoded beta molecule for every two T cells.

Comments on this clonotype: The antigen remains undetermined.

With a J-beta primer mix and a sample-barcoded 5' primer, a second PCR ran about 6 to 11 cycles. Every molecule of cDNA carried a tag from a template-switch adaptor with 12 random nucleotides. A single record per CDR3 protein comes from TCRdb applying MiXCR to the 5' RACE reads. Here the sample spans hundreds of thousands of distinct CDR3 sequences, around 50% being singletons. The CDR3 spans 15 residues. Trimming took off 0 bases at V and 2 bases at J, with 12 bases between the two ends. Germline CDR1 SGHRS, CDR2 YFSETQ. Study results and limitations: It was the long-lived donors that had more naive CD4+ cells and higher diversity than aged donors.

The individuals who served as donors were healthy Caucasians living in Russia, aged about 6 to 100. This sequence was found in a man aged 35 to 55 in good health. The sample consisted of blood. This rearrangement joins TRBV5-1 to TRBJ2-7; the D call may be TRBD1 or TRBD2 (6 bases each). The CDR3 sequence: CASSLAGAATYEQYF. Here the CDR3 DNA reads TGCGCCAGCAGCTTGGCGGGGGCCGCCACCTACGAGCAGTACTTC.